The 15 T cell receptor beta chains presented below share a single source sample, sequenced in a study of T cells in Graves' hyperthyroidism and ophthalmopathy. The source material, RNA transcripts, was used to amplify TCR beta CDR3 regions. Primed by the HTBI set, a first-round RT-PCR was run on the TCR CDR3. Each CDR3 protein is one row after TCRdb ran MiXCR on the multiplex PCR reads. The profile shows 490,000 or so distinct CDR3 sequences, roughly 15% of them singletons. Sequencing used blood. The origin of the receptors is a woman aged 25 to 39 with Graves' ophthalmopathy.

A few counts support this clonotype. The chain couples TRBV5-1 to TRBJ2-1, with 10 bases aligning to TRBD2. The junction had 2 bases not matched to a gene; V was cut back by 6 bases and J by 5 bases. CDR1 is SGHRS, CDR2 YFSETQ, per germline. This CDR3 region has 13 residues. The CDR3 is CASNGLADNEQFF. As DNA, the CDR3 is TGCGCCAGCAATGGACTAGCGGACAATGAGCAGTTCTTC.

This clonotype has only a few counts. The V gene is TRBV29-1, the J gene TRBJ1-5; the D gene is possibly TRBD1 (6 bases). V was cut by 5 bases and J by 5 bases, with 10 bases left in between. The CDR3 is 12 amino acids. The germline V gene has CDR1 SQVTM and CDR2 ANQGSEA. The CDR3: CSVSGADQPQHF. The CDR3 DNA reads TGCAGCGTTTCAGGGGCTGATCAGCCCCAGCATTTT.

This clonotype was observed at least ten times. The V gene is TRBV29-1, the J gene TRBJ1-2, with TRBD1 matching 7 bases. CDR3 size: 15 residues. Losses at the gene ends were 3 bases for V and 6 bases for J; bases not matched to a gene: 13. The germline gives CDR1 SQVTM, CDR2 ANQGSEA. CDR3 protein: CSVDGKRGQSDGYTF. The CDR3 DNA is TGCAGCGTTGATGGAAAAAGGGGGCAATCAGATGGCTACACCTTC.

This clonotype was detected only a few times. The rearrangement links TRBV29-1 to TRBJ2-3, with a possible D match to TRBD2 (6 bases). Germline V gene sequence: CDR1 SQVTM, CDR2 ANQGSEA. Trimming took 6 bases from V and 2 from J, leaving 12 bases between them. There are 13 residues in the CDR3. CDR3 sequence reads: CSVTGRFTDTQYF. The CDR3 bases are TGCAGCGTAACCGGGAGATTCACAGATACGCAGTATTTT.

This clonotype has at least ten counts. This chain joins TRBV11-1 and TRBJ1-1, with D possibly TRBD1 on 5 matching bases. CDR3 length: 15 amino acids. From germline, CDR1 is SGHAT and CDR2 FQDESV (reference sequence). The V and J ends lost 4 bases and 0 bases respectively, with 12 bases between them. Here the CDR3 reads CASSSRGAMNTEAFF. CDR3 coding DNA: TGTGCCAGCAGCTCCCGAGGGGCCATGAACACTGAAGCTTTCTTT.

The chain links TRBV6-6 to TRBJ2-7, with TRBD2 as a possible D gene (6 bases). Germline-derived CDR1 and CDR2 are MNHNY and SVGAGI (reference sequence). CDR3 length equals 16 residues. V lost 2 bases to trimming and J lost 2 bases, with 16 bases between them. CDR3 sequence reads: CASSYRGRDSAYEQYF. DNA for the CDR3: TGTGCCAGCAGTTACCGAGGCCGGGACTCCGCCTACGAGCAGTACTTC.

Only a few counts were recorded for this clonotype. V gene TRBV28 combines with J gene TRBJ2-7, with a possible D match to TRBD2 (6 bases). Deletions cut 5 bases from V and 2 bases from J, with 13 bases between. This CDR3 contains 14 residues. The germline gives CDR1 MDHEN, CDR2 SYDVKM. CDR3 region: CASSQGLSTYEQYF. Written as DNA, the CDR3 is TGTGCCAGCAGTCAGGGACTTTCTACCTACGAGCAGTACTTC.

This clonotype was seen once. At one boundary the junction diverges from the germline segment, which might be a read error. The chain employs TRBV18 and TRBJ1-1; no firm D call. CDR1 is KGHSH and CDR2 is LQKENI in the germline V gene. This CDR3 has 14 amino acids. DNA for the CDR3: TGCGCCAGCTCACCACCGGCGGCACAACCTGAATCTTTCTTT. Translated, it gives CASSPPAAQPESFF. The full variable domain, its missing parts supplied by reference TRBV18 and TRBJ1-1, is NAGVMQNPRHLVRRRGQEARLRCSPMKGHSHVYWYRQLPEEGLKFMVYLQKENIIDESGMPKERFSAEFPKEGPSILRIQQVVRGDSAAYFCASSPPAAQPESFFGQGTRLTVV.

This clonotype was found many times. The chain combines TRBV20-1 with TRBJ2-5, with 9 bases lining up with TRBD2. Per the germline V gene, CDR1 is DFQATT and CDR2 is SNEGSKA (reference sequence). Trimming took 4 bases from V and 4 from J; bases not matched to a gene: 13. The CDR3 is 16 amino acids. CDR3 residues: CSAKPRGSGSRETQYF. The CDR3 DNA reads TGCAGTGCTAAGCCTCGTGGTAGCGGGAGTCGAGAGACCCAGTACTTC.

In its sample, this clonotype was seen many times. V gene TRBV10-3 combines with J gene TRBJ2-7, with TRBD2 as a possible D gene (5 bases). Germline V CDR1 and CDR2: ENHRY, SYGVKD. Trimming removed 6 bases at V and 4 bases at J, with 7 bases between. This CDR3 has 11 residues. The CDR3 sequence: CAIREEYEQYF. The CDR3 coding sequence is TGTGCCATCAGGGAGGAGTACGAGCAGTACTTC.

The chain recombines TRBV6-1 with TRBJ2-5, with 9 bases fitting TRBD1. Germline lookup yields CDR1 MNHNS and CDR2 SASEGT. J gave up 5 bases and V 5 bases, and 9 bases lay outside the gene matches. CDR3 length equals 15 residues. The CDR3 DNA is TGTGCCAGCAGTCCCGGGACAGGGACGAAGGAGACCCAGTACTTC. This translates into CASSPGTGTKETQYF.

As regards this clonotype: It may be a read error: a sequence one base away is much more abundant. The CDR3 sequence is CASNLEGLAVETQYF. The CDR3 DNA sequence: TGTGCCAGCAACTTAGAGGGACTAGCGGTAGAGACCCAGTACTTC. V and J are TRBV7-8 and TRBJ2-5; 11 bases agree with TRBD2. The V gene's germline CDR1 is SGHVS and CDR2 FQNEAQ. The CDR3 is 15 residues long.

This clonotype was seen repeatedly, ten times or more. The rearrangement uses TRBV20-1 and TRBJ2-1, with 9 bases fitting TRBD2. The CDR3 loop spans 14 amino acids. Germline CDR1 is DFQATT and CDR2 is SNEGSKA (reference sequence). J lost 5 bases, V lost 3 bases, and 5 bases had no gene match. CDR3 in amino acids: CSARGSGSHNEQFF. Here the CDR3 DNA reads TGCAGTGCTAGGGGTAGCGGGAGCCACAATGAGCAGTTCTTC.

This clonotype was seen repeatedly, ten times or more. The chain links TRBV20-1 to TRBJ2-4; D is unresolved. Germline V gene sequence: CDR1 DFQATT, CDR2 SNEGSKA (reference sequence). V lost 1 base, J lost 9 bases, and 10 bases lay in between. CDR3 length equals 12 residues. The chain's CDR3 is CSARGSGRIQYF. The CDR3 DNA follows: TGCAGTGCTAGAGGCTCAGGTCGCATTCAGTACTTC.

This clonotype was recorded many times. This chain links TRBV7-2 with TRBJ1-1; a weak D match, TRBD1 (5 bases). The germline V gene has CDR1 SGHTA and CDR2 FQGNSA. The CDR3 is 14 residues long. Between the trimmed V and J ends, which lost 5 bases and 4 bases, there was a span of 14 bases. CDR3 in amino acids: CASSGRDGVTEAFF. The CDR3 DNA is TGTGCCAGCAGCGGCAGGGACGGGGTCACTGAAGCTTTCTTT.